This T cell receptor (beta chain) was captured in a study of OX40 agonist ivuxolimab in advanced cancers. Study context: Of mixed ages from 23 to 79 and averaging about 56 years, the group was roughly 83% male. Eligibility rules accepted prior anti-PD-1, anti-PD-L1 or anti-CTLA-4 therapy, and around 40% had some. Regarding the study as a whole: Clonal expansion was among the lowest in partial responders at 0.1-3.0 mg/kg, especially CD8+.

On this clone: Antigen specificity is unknown.

CDR1 is SEHNR and CDR2 is FQNEAQ in the germline V gene (reference sequence). V dropped 5 bases and J dropped 9 bases, with 14 bases sitting between them. The CDR3 is 13 amino acids. Exclusion applied to patients with autoimmune disease history or systemic immunosuppression. Some clones are missing from TCRdb's copy, which holds only in-frame ones; the method was immunoSEQ multiplex PCR. The sample lists tens of thousands of clones, about 89% occurring once. The sequence was collected from an adult with an advanced solid tumor such as melanoma, head and neck, liver or kidney cancer. The sequencing used CD4+ or CD8+ T cells sorted from blood, collected in a trial of the OX40 agonist ivuxolimab. This chain links TRBV7-9 with TRBJ1-5; D perhaps matches TRBD1 (5 bases). The CDR3 spells CASSPPQGTPQHF. The CDR3 region has the DNA TGTGCCAGCAGCCCCCCCCAGGGAACGCCCCAGCATTTT.